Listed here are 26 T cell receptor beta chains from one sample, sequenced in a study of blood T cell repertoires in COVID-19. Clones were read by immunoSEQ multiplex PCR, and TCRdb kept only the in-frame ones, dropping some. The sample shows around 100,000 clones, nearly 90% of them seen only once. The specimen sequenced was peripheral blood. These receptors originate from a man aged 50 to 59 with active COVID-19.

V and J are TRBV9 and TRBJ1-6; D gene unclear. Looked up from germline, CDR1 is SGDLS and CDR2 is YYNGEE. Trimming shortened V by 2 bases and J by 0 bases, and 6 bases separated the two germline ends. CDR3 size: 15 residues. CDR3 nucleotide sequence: TGTGCCAGCAGCGTCCGAGGCTCCTATAATTCACCCCTCCACTTT. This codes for CASSVRGSYNSPLHF. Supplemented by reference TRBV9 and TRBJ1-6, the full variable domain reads DSGVTQTPKHLITATGQRVTLRCSPRSGDLSVYWYQQSLDQGLQFLIQYYNGEERAKGNILERFSAQQFPDLHSELNLSSLELGDSALYFCASSVRGSYNSPLHFGNGTRLTVT.

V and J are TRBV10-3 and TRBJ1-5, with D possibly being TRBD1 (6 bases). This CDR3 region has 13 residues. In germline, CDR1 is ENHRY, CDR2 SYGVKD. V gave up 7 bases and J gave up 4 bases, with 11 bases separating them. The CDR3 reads CAINQDRNQPQHF. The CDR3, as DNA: TGTGCCATCAACCAAGACAGGAATCAGCCCCAGCATTTT.

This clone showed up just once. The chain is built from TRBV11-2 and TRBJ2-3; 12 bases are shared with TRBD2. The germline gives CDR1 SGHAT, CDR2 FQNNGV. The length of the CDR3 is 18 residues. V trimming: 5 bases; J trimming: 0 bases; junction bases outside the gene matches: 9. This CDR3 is CASSITSGGRHSTDTQYF. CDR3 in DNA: TGTGCCAGCAGCATAACTAGCGGGGGGCGTCATAGCACAGATACGCAGTATTTT.

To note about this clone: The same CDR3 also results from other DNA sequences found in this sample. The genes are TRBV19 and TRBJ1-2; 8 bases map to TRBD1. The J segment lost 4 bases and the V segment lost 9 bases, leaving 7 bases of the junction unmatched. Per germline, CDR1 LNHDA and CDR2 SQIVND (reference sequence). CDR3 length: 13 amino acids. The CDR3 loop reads CASSPDRAYGYTF. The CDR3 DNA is TGTGCCAGCAGCCCGGACAGGGCCTATGGCTACACCTTC.

The CDR3 nucleotides read TGCGCCAGCAGCACCTGGGACAACTCCTACGAGCAGTACTTC. Translation gives CASSTWDNSYEQYF. The rearrangement uses TRBV5-1 and TRBJ2-7; possible D gene TRBD1, 6 bases. The CDR3 is 14 amino acids. The V gene lost 4 bases and the J gene lost 0 bases, with 11 bases spanning the gap. CDR1 and CDR2 from the germline V gene are SGHRS and YFSETQ.

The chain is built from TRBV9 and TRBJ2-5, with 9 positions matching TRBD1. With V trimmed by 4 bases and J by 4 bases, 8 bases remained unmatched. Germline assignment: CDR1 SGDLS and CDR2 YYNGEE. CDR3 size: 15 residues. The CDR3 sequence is CASSPGTGKRETQYF. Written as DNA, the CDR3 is TGTGCCAGCAGCCCCGGGACAGGGAAGCGAGAGACCCAGTACTTC.

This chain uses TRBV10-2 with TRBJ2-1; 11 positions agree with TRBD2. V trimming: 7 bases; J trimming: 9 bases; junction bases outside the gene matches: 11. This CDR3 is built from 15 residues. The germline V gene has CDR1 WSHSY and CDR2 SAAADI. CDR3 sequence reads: CASIFSGGAWVEQFF. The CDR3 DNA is TGCGCCAGCATCTTTAGCGGGGGGGCCTGGGTTGAGCAGTTCTTC.

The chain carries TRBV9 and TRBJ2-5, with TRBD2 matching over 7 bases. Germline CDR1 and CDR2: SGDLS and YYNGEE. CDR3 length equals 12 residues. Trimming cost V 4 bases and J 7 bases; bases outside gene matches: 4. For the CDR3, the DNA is TGTGCCAGCAGCCGGACGGGAGGGACCCAGTACTTC. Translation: CASSRTGGTQYF.

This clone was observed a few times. DNA for the CDR3: TGTGCCAGCAGTGAAGCGCTTAGCGGGGGGGTGTACAATGAGCAGTTCTTC. It codes for CASSEALSGGVYNEQFF. The J gene is TRBJ2-1, the V gene TRBV6-1; 11 nucleotides match TRBD2. This CDR3 is built from 17 residues. The J segment lost 4 bases and the V segment lost 0 bases, leaving 5 bases of the junction unmatched. The germline gives CDR1 MNHNS, CDR2 SASEGT.

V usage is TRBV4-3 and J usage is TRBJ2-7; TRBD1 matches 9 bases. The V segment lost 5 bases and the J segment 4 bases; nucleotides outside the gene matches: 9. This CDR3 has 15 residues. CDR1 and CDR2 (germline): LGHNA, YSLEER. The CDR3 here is CASSTQQGAPYEQYF. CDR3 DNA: TGCGCCAGCAGCACCCAACAGGGGGCCCCTTACGAGCAGTACTTC.

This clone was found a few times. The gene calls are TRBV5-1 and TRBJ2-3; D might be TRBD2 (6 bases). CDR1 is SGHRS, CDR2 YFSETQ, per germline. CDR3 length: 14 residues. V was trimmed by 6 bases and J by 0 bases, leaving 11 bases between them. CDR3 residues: CASNLASSTDTQYF. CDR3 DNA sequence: TGCGCCAGCAACCTAGCGTCCAGCACAGATACGCAGTATTTT.

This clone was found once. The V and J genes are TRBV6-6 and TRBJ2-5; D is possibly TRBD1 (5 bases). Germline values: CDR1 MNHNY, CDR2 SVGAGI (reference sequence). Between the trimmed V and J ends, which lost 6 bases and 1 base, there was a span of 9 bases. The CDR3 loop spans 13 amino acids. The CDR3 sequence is CASSLQGQETQYF. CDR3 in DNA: TGTGCCAGCAGCCTCCAGGGCCAAGAGACCCAGTACTTC.

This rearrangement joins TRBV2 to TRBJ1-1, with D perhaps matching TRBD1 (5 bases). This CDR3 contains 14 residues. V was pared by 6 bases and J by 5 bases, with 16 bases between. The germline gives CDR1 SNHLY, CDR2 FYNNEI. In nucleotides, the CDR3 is TGTGCCAGCAGAGGTACGAGGGGAGGAACTGAAGCTTTCTTT. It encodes CASRGTRGGTEAFF.

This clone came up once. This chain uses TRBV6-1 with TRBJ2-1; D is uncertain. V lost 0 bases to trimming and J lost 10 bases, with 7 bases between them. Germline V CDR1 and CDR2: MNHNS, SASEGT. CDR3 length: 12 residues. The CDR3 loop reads CASSEAKREQFF. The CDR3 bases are TGTGCCAGCAGTGAAGCGAAGCGCGAGCAGTTCTTC.

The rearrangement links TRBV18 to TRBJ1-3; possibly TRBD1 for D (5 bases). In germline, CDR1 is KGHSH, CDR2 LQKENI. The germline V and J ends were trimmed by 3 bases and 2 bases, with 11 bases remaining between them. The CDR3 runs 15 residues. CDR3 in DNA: TGTGCCAGCTCACCCGCCGGGGGGACTGGAAACACCATATATTTT. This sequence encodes CASSPAGGTGNTIYF.

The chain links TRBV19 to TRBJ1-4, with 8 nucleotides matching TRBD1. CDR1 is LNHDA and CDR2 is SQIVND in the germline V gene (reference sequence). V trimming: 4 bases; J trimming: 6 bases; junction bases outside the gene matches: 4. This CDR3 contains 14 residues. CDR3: CASSTTGAYEKLFF. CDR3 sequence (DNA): TGTGCCAGTAGTACGACAGGGGCCTATGAAAAACTGTTTTTT.

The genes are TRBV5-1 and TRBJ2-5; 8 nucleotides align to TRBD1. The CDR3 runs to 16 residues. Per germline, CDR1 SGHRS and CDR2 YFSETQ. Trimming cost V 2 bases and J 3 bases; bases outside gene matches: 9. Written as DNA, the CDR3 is TGCGCCAGCAGCTTACCGGGACAGGAGAAAAAAGAGACCCAGTACTTC. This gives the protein CASSLPGQEKKETQYF.

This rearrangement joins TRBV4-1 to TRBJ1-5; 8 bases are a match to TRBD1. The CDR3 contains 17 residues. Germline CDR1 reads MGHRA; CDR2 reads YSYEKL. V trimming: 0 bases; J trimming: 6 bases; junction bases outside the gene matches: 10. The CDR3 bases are TGCGCCAGCAGCCAAGATGGGGTTGGACAGGGAGGTCAGCCCCAGCATTTT. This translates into CASSQDGVGQGGQPQHF.

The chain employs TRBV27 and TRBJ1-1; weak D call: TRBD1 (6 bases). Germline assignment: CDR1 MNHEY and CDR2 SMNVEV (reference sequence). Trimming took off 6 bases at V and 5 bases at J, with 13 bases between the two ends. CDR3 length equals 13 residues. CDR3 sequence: CASRKGDWTEAFF. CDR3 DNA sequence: TGTGCCAGCAGAAAGGGGGATTGGACTGAAGCTTTCTTT.

CDR3 DNA: TGTGCCAGCAGTTACGCAGGGCGTTACACAGATACGCAGTATTTT. Translated, it gives CASSYAGRYTDTQYF. V gene TRBV6-6 combines with J gene TRBJ2-3; possibly TRBD1 for D (5 bases). Deletions cut 2 bases from V and 2 bases from J, with 11 bases between. This CDR3 comprises 15 residues. CDR1 and CDR2 (germline): MNHNY, SVGAGI (reference sequence).

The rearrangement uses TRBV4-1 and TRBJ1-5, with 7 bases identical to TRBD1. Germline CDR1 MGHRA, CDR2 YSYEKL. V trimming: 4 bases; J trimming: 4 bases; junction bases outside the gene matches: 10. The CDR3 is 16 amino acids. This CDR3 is CASSPGYGTANQPQHF. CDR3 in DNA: TGCGCCAGCAGCCCCGGCTACGGGACAGCGAATCAGCCCCAGCATTTT.

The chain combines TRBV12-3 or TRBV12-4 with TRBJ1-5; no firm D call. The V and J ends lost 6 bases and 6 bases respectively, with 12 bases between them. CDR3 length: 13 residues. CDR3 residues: CASSPLSGQPQHF. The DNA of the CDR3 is TGTGCCAGCAGCCCCCTTAGTGGTCAGCCCCAGCATTTT.

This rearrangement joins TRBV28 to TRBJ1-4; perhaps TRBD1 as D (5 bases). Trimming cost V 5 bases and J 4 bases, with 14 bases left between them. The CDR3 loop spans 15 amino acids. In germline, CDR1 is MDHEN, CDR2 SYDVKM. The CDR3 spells CASSPSGANNEKLFF. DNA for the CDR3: TGTGCCAGCAGTCCTTCTGGGGCCAATAATGAAAAACTGTTTTTT.

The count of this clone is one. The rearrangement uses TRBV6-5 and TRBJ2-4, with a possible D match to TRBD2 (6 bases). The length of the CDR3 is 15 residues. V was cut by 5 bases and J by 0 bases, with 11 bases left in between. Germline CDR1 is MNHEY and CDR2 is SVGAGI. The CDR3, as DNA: TGTGCCAGCAGTCCCGGGGGATTAGCCAAAAACATTCAGTACTTC. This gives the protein CASSPGGLAKNIQYF.

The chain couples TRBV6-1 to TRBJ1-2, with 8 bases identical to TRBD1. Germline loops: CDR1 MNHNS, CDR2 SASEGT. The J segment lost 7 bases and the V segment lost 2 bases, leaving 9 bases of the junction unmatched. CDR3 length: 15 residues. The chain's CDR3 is CASSESFRGRGGYTF. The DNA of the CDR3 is TGTGCCAGCAGTGAATCATTCAGGGGGCGCGGTGGCTACACCTTC.

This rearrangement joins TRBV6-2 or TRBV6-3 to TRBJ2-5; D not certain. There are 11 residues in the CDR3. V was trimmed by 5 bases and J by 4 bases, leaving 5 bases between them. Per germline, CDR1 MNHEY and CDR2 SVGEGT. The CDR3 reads CASSVGETQYF. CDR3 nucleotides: TGTGCCAGCAGTGTCGGAGAGACCCAGTACTTC.